This T cell receptor (beta chain) originates from a study of cytomegalovirus exposure and HLA in healthy donors. About the research overall: Falling in the Caucasian-associated ancestry cluster were about four fifths of under 500 genotyped donors.

CDR1 is MNHEY, CDR2 SMNVEV, per germline (reference sequence). After removal of 2 bases from V and 3 bases from J, the junction contained 1 base not matched to a gene. The CDR3 totals 13 residues. Primers included in the PCR were 60 Vbeta and 13 Jbeta primers. Authors' analysis steps: The authors later counted roughly 79 million unique TCR beta chains, 8.5 million to 13 million of them shared. Data came from immunoSEQ multiplex PCR; TCRdb stores just in-frame clones and leaves some out. V, J and clone size were drawn from that table, and D and trimming were deduced from the DNA. This sample has 200,000 to 250,000 clones, with about 84% found just once.

The chain links TRBV27 to TRBJ2-7; 7 bases agree with TRBD1. The source of this sequence is a human donor in good health. Sequencing used PBMCs. CDR3 in amino acids: CASSLRQGYEQYF. CDR3 DNA: TGTGCCAGCAGTTTACGACAGGGCTACGAGCAGTACTTC.